This TCR beta chain was sequenced in a study of cytomegalovirus exposure and HLA in healthy donors. Overall study results and limits: The availability of immune exposure information extended only to CMV serostatus. Previously analyzed data showed that most TCR beta V segments were productive at a frequency of about 87% or about 30%.

Notes on this clone: Its antigen is still unknown.

Vbeta (60) and Jbeta (13) primers were used in the PCR. TCRdb keeps only in-frame clones here, not all; method: immunoSEQ multiplex PCR. The sample shows approximately 100,000 clones, 60% to 70% of them seen only once. CDR1 and CDR2 from the germline V gene are MNHNS and SASEGT. The length of the CDR3 is 14 residues. Losses at the gene ends were 8 bases for V and 8 bases for J; bases not matched to a gene: 8. The specimen sequenced was PBMCs. The TCR originated in a woman aged 45-60 years in good health and CMV-seronegative. The rearrangement joins TRBV6-1 to TRBJ2-1; 11 positions match TRBD2. The CDR3 region is CASLAGGPSDEQFF. Here the CDR3 DNA reads TGTGCCAGCTTAGCGGGAGGGCCCTCAGATGAGCAGTTCTTC.